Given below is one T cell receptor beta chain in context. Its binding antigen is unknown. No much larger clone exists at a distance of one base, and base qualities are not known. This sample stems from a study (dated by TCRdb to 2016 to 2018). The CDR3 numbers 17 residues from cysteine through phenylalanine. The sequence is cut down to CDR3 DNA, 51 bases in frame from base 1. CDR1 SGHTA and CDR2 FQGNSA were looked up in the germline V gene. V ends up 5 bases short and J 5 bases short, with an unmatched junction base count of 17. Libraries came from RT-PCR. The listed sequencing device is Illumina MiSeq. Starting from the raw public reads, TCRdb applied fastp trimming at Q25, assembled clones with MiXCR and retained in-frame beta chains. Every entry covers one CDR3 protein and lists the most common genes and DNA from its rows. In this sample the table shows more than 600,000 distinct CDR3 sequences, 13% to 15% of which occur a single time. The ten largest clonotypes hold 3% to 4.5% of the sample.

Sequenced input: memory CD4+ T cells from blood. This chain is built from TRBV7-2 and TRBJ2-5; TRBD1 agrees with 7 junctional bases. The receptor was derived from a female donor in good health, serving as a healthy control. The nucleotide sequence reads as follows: TGTGCCAGCAGCCCGGCCCGACAGGGTCCTAAGAGGGAGACCCAGTACTTC. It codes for CASSPARQGPKRETQYF.